In this sample, the clone carrying this T cell receptor (beta chain) turned up a few times. This CDR3 region has 18 residues. V lost 3 bases and J 5 bases, leaving 24 bases between the germline ends. Germline V gene sequence: CDR1 KGHSH, CDR2 LQKENI. These data originate in a study of response to subunit inactivated influenza vaccine. From the RT-PCR reads, TCRdb called clonotypes with MiXCR, one entry per CDR3 protein. The sample has approximately 490,000 distinct CDR3 sequences, around 7.7% seen once; the top ten hold roughly 13%. V and J are TRBV18 and TRBJ2-3; the D gene is possibly TRBD1 (6 bases). This material consisted of PBMCs from blood, taken approximately 25 months after vaccination. The clonotype comes from a man between 50 and 69 years old who received an inactivated influenza vaccine. CDR3: CASSPPGEERPYEDTQYF. Here the CDR3 DNA reads TGTGCCAGCTCACCCCCAGGGGAAGAACGGCCATACGAAGATACGCAGTATTTT.